The present T cell receptor (beta chain) was sequenced within a study of T cell responses to AZD1222 COVID-19 vaccine. Concerning this clone: Antigen: not known.

Sequencing used immunoSEQ multiplex PCR; TCRdb keeps in-frame clones, though not all of them. This sample has around 95,000 clones, with around nine tenths found just once. Study-wide results and limits: Only 5 or 6 people who got AZD1222 tested seropositive at baseline. The peak T cell response came first, and repertoires were sampled only after it.

Trimming removed 3 bases at V and 5 bases at J, with 10 bases between. There are 12 residues in the CDR3. Germline assignment: CDR1 SQVTM and CDR2 ANQGSEA. V and J are TRBV29-1 and TRBJ1-1, with D maybe TRBD1 (6 bases). The sample was peripheral blood, taken on day 0 of AZD1222 vaccination. This sequence was found in an adult in good health. CDR3 region: CSVEGGGTEAFF. Written as DNA, the CDR3 is TGCAGCGTTGAGGGAGGGGGGACTGAAGCTTTCTTT. The full variable domain, its missing parts supplied by reference TRBV29-1 and TRBJ1-1, is SAVISQKPSRDICQRGTSLTIQCQVDSQVTMMFWYRQQPGQSLTLIATANQGSEATYESGFVIDKFPISRPNLTFSTLTVSNMSPEDSSIYLCSVEGGGTEAFFGQGTRLTVV.